This entry lists 19 T cell receptor beta chains sequenced from one sample in a study of PD-L1 blockade in urothelial cancer. Measured with immunoSEQ multiplex PCR; TCRdb has only the in-frame clones, and not every one. The table records tens of thousands of clones, roughly 86% of them present only once. This specimen was PBMCs, taken around atezolizumab (anti-PD-L1) treatment. The source of these receptors is a man aged 55 to 70 with urothelial cancer.

This clone has only one observation. V usage is TRBV28 and J usage is TRBJ2-2, with TRBD1 matching over 7 bases. Germline CDR1 and CDR2: MDHEN and SYDVKM. The trim removed 8 bases at V and 2 bases at J, leaving 11 bases unmatched. CDR3 length: 16 residues. CDR3 nucleotides: TGTGCCAGCGTGACCATGACAGGGATCAACACCGGGGAGCTGTTTTTT. Translating it yields CASVTMTGINTGELFF.

The chain has TRBV5-4 and TRBJ2-7, with D hard to call. Trimming removed 7 bases at V and 3 bases at J, with 20 bases between. CDR3 length: 15 amino acids. The germline gives CDR1 SGHNT, CDR2 YYREEE (reference sequence). Here the CDR3 DNA reads TGTGCCAGCGCACAAGGCAGGAACACCAACTACGAGCAGTACTTC. Translating it yields CASAQGRNTNYEQYF.

This rearrangement joins TRBV18 to TRBJ1-2; 9 positions agree with TRBD1. V dropped 0 bases and J dropped 3; count of bases not matched to a gene: 5. The CDR3 runs 16 residues. Germline V gene lookup returns CDR1 KGHSH and CDR2 LQKENI. CDR3 sequence (DNA): TGTGCCAGCTCACCACCTAGGGACAGGGTGGACTATGGCTACACCTTC. This encodes CASSPPRDRVDYGYTF.

The gene calls are TRBV27 and TRBJ2-7; D is uncertain. CDR1 is MNHEY and CDR2 is SMNVEV in the germline V gene (reference sequence). V lost 5 bases and J lost 2, with 10 bases in between. The CDR3 is 13 residues long. The chain's CDR3 is CASSPHKPYEQYF. CDR3 bases: TGTGCCAGCAGTCCCCATAAGCCCTACGAGCAGTACTTC.

The chain carries TRBV28 and TRBJ1-3; tentatively, D is TRBD1 (6 bases). This CDR3 spans 17 amino acids. The germline gives CDR1 MDHEN, CDR2 SYDVKM. V shed 2 bases and J shed 0 bases, with 14 bases lying between them. CDR3 amino acids: CASSLGGAALSGNTIYF. The CDR3 coding sequence is TGTGCCAGCAGTTTAGGGGGGGCAGCTCTCTCTGGAAACACCATATATTTT. Together with reference TRBV28 and TRBJ1-3, the CDR3 gives the full variable domain: DVKVTQSSRYLVKRTGEKVFLECVQDMDHENMFWYRQDPGLGLRLIYFSYDVKMKEKGDIPEGYSVSREKKERFSLILESASTNQTSMYLCASSLGGAALSGNTIYFGEGSWLTVV.

The chain employs TRBV5-8 and TRBJ1-2; 8 bases align to TRBD1. The V and J ends lost 3 bases and 8 bases, in that order; junction bases with no gene match: 6. The CDR3 is made up of 13 amino acids. Germline CDR1 reads SGHTS; CDR2 reads YDEGEE. The CDR3 reads CASSSDRVAGYTF. The CDR3 region has the DNA TGTGCCAGCAGCTCGGACAGGGTCGCCGGCTACACCTTC.

The chain is built from TRBV4-1 and TRBJ2-5, with D maybe TRBD2 (7 bases). The CDR3 length is 15 residues. Germline CDR1 and CDR2: MGHRA and YSYEKL. The ends were cut back, 4 bases at V and 1 base at J, with 13 bases in the middle. The CDR3, as DNA: TGCGCCAGCAGCCTGGCGGGGGCCACCCAAGAGACCCAGTACTTC. Protein: CASSLAGATQETQYF.

V and J are TRBV6-5 and TRBJ1-2; D is uncertain. The V gene's germline CDR1 is MNHEY and CDR2 SVGAGI. Trimming removed 2 bases from V and 3 bases from J, with 13 bases in between. The CDR3 is made up of 15 amino acids. The CDR3 spells CASSYAAWADYGYTF. CDR3 DNA: TGTGCCAGCAGTTACGCAGCCTGGGCAGACTATGGCTACACCTTC.

This chain connects TRBV10-3 to TRBJ2-3; no reliable D call. Looked up from germline, CDR1 is ENHRY and CDR2 is SYGVKD. Deletions cut 2 bases from V and 0 bases from J, with 18 bases between. This CDR3 is 18 amino acids long. The CDR3 protein is CAISEEAYPVVSTDTQYF. CDR3 DNA: TGTGCCATCAGTGAGGAGGCGTACCCCGTGGTTAGCACAGATACGCAGTATTTT.

V is TRBV30 and J is TRBJ2-3; 12 nucleotides align to TRBD2. This CDR3 has 14 residues. Germline assignment: CDR1 GTSNPN and CDR2 SVGIG (reference sequence). After removal of 4 bases from V and 5 bases from J, the junction contained 4 bases not matched to a gene. The DNA of the CDR3 is TGTGCCTGGAATCCTAGCGGGGGGGGAGATACGCAGTATTTT. Amino acids: CAWNPSGGGDTQYF.

The V call is TRBV10-1, the J call TRBJ1-5; D not resolved. Trimming removed 0 bases from V and 4 bases from J, with 16 bases in between. This CDR3 is 17 amino acids long. CDR1 and CDR2 (germline): WNHNN, SYGVQD (reference sequence). CDR3 nucleotides: TGCGCCAGCAGTGAGTCACCCGACACGGGATGGAATCAGCCCCAGCATTTT. It translates to CASSESPDTGWNQPQHF.

This chain connects TRBV5-1 to TRBJ2-2; 11 nucleotides align to TRBD2. Trimming at V came to 4 bases and at J to 0 bases, leaving 5 bases not matched to a gene. Germline CDR1 and CDR2: SGHRS and YFSETQ. The CDR3 contains 17 residues. The CDR3 DNA sequence: TGCGCCAGCAGCCGAACTAGCGGGGGACCGAACACCGGGGAGCTGTTTTTT. Amino acids: CASSRTSGGPNTGELFF.

The chain uses TRBV5-5 and TRBJ2-1; TRBD2 aligns across 7 bases. This CDR3 contains 15 residues. The germline gives CDR1 SGHKS, CDR2 YYEKEE (reference sequence). V was clipped by 4 bases and J by 8 bases; unmatched bases: 12. In DNA form, the CDR3 reads TGTGCCAGCAGCGTGACTAGCAAGGGGAACTATGAGCAGTTCTTC. This translates into CASSVTSKGNYEQFF.

The genes are TRBV5-1 and TRBJ2-3; D may be TRBD1 (8 bases). The germline V and J ends were trimmed by 5 bases and 4 bases, with 14 bases remaining between them. This CDR3 is built from 14 residues. Germline V CDR1 and CDR2: SGHRS, YFSETQ. As DNA, the CDR3 is TGCGCCAGCAGGGACACAGGGGGGGCAGATACGCAGTATTTT. It is translated as CASRDTGGADTQYF.

The J gene is TRBJ1-1, the V gene TRBV10-2, with TRBD1 matching over 9 bases. J lost 4 bases, V lost 5 bases, and 8 bases had no gene match. Per germline, CDR1 WSHSY and CDR2 SAAADI. This CDR3 is 15 amino acids long. Written as DNA, the CDR3 is TGCGCCAGCAGTCCGGGACAGGGACGTGTCACTGAAGCTTTCTTT. Amino acids: CASSPGQGRVTEAFF.

The chain recombines TRBV9 with TRBJ1-1, with D perhaps matching TRBD1 (6 bases). In germline, CDR1 is SGDLS, CDR2 YYNGEE. Trimming shortened V by 1 base and J by 3 bases, and 10 bases separated the two germline ends. The CDR3 length is 14 residues. The CDR3, as DNA: TGTGCCAGCAGCGTAACAGGGTTAGACACTGAAGCTTTCTTT. Protein sequence: CASSVTGLDTEAFF. The entire variable domain, with the rest obtained from reference TRBV9 and TRBJ1-1, is as follows: DSGVTQTPKHLITATGQRVTLRCSPRSGDLSVYWYQQSLDQGLQFLIQYYNGEERAKGNILERFSAQQFPDLHSELNLSSLELGDSALYFCASSVTGLDTEAFFGQGTRLTVV.

This sequence joins TRBV19 and TRBJ1-6, with D possibly being TRBD1 (6 bases). Germline V lookup: CDR1 LNHDA, CDR2 SQIVND (reference sequence). The V end was cut by 2 bases, the J end by 8 bases, with 13 bases between. The CDR3 is 15 amino acids. The CDR3 region has the DNA TGTGCCAGTAGTATAACAGGGACGGAGGATTCACCCCTCCACTTT. Amino acid sequence: CASSITGTEDSPLHF.

This chain connects TRBV7-2 to TRBJ2-7, with 9 nucleotides matching TRBD1. The CDR3 covers 14 residues. Germline values: CDR1 SGHTA, CDR2 FQGNSA. Germline trimming cut 5 bases from V and 3 bases from J; bases unmatched to any gene: 5. The CDR3 loop is CASSPTGQGYEQYF. The CDR3 DNA sequence: TGTGCCAGCAGCCCGACGGGACAGGGCTACGAGCAGTACTTC.

The chain joins TRBV27 to TRBJ2-4; 9 nucleotides agree with TRBD2. This CDR3 is built from 18 residues. CDR1 is MNHEY, CDR2 SMNVEV, per germline (reference sequence). The junction had 15 bases not matched to a gene; V was cut back by 5 bases and J by 4 bases. The CDR3 reads CASSLGLPGLAEKNIQYF. The CDR3 bases are TGTGCCAGCAGTCTGGGGCTGCCGGGACTAGCAGAAAAAAACATTCAGTACTTC.